This TCR beta chain was recovered during a study of CD8 T cells in ankylosing spondylitis. As the method for making TCR beta libraries, quantitative 5'-RACE with molecular barcodes was used. TCRdb reprocessed the 5' RACE reads with MiXCR, giving one entry per CDR3 protein. The sample lists roughly 97,000 distinct CDR3 sequences, roughly 8% occurring once. Study outcomes and limitations: Relatively rare in peripheral blood, disease-linked clones were also CD8+. The clones that were linked to disease were reported to be significantly enriched in matched synovial fluid samples from ankylosing spondylitis patients.

A remark on this clonotype: Antigen unknown.

CDR3 size: 11 residues. The rearrangement links TRBV21-1 to TRBJ2-7. TRBV21-1 has pseudogene status. The origin of this receptor is a male donor with ankylosing spondylitis or in good health (not recorded which). Specimen: blood, either unsorted or a sorted T cell fraction (not recorded which). The CDR3 reads CASNKGYEQYF. CDR3 nucleotide sequence: TGTGCCAGCAACAAAGGCTACGAGCAGTACTTC.